These 14 T cell receptor beta chains share one sample of origin, sequenced in a study of regulatory T cells in long-lasting Graves disease. Construction of the TCR beta libraries employed iRepertoire HTBI primers in conjunction with Arm-PCR of CDR3 regions. TCRdb re-analysed the multiplex PCR reads in MiXCR, keeping a single row per CDR3 protein. The table shows hundreds of thousands of distinct CDR3 sequences, with approximately 16% occurring only once. The sample's time point: newly diagnosed GD, antithyroid drugs for less than 3 months. There was RNA extracted from PBMCs, and the TCR library was made from it. In addition, the sample was reused for a study of T cells in Graves' hyperthyroidism and ophthalmopathy.

The sample was peripheral blood mononuclear cells (PBMCs), taken at new diagnosis, from a patient treated with antithyroid drugs. The receptors stem from a woman between 40 and 65 years old with Graves disease.

The genes are TRBV3-1 and TRBJ1-2; D perhaps matches TRBD1 (5 bases). V was clipped by 1 base and J by 4 bases, with 10 bases between them. Germline CDR1 and CDR2: LGHDT and YNNKEL (reference sequence). The CDR3 runs 14 residues. In nucleotides, the CDR3 is TGTGCCAGCAGCCAAGTGTCCGGGACCTATGGCTACACCTTC. As protein: CASSQVSGTYGYTF. The full variable domain, in which reference TRBV3-1 and TRBJ1-2 provide the parts outside the CDR3, is DTAVSQTPKYLVTQMGNDKSIKCEQNLGHDTMYWYKQDSKKFLKIMFSYNNKELIINETVPNRFSPKSPDKAHLNLHINSLELGDSAVYFCASSQVSGTYGYTFGSGTRLTVV.

In its sample, this clonotype was seen many times. The genes are TRBV2 and TRBJ1-6; no firm D call. CDR3 size: 16 residues. V was shortened by 1 base and J by 5 bases, with 12 bases between the two germline ends. CDR1 is SNHLY and CDR2 is FYNNEI in the germline V gene. CDR3 sequence (DNA): TGTGCCAGCAGTGAAGGCAGGCCATATAATAATTCACCCCTCCACTTT. The encoded protein is CASSEGRPYNNSPLHF.

This clonotype has ten or more counts. The chain carries TRBV12-3 or TRBV12-4 and TRBJ1-4; D perhaps matches TRBD1 (5 bases). The germline V and J ends were trimmed by 3 bases and 8 bases, with 10 bases remaining between them. This CDR3 spans 13 amino acids. The CDR3 region is CASSLLGEEKLFF. As DNA, the CDR3 is TGTGCCAGCAGTTTGTTGGGGGAGGAAAAACTGTTTTTT.

In its sample, this clonotype was seen many times. The chain is built from TRBV28 and TRBJ2-7; no clear D gene. CDR3 length equals 11 residues. Trimming shortened V by 6 bases and J by 0 bases, and 3 bases separated the two germline ends. In germline, CDR1 is MDHEN, CDR2 SYDVKM. CDR3 sequence: CASSSSYEQYF. CDR3 in DNA: TGTGCCAGCAGCTCCTCCTACGAGCAGTACTTC.

For the CDR3, the DNA is TGTGCCAGCAGCTTAGCGGGGGGGCAGCAAGAGACCCAGTACTTC. It encodes CASSLAGGQQETQYF. The chain is built from TRBV7-9 and TRBJ2-5, with a possible D match to TRBD2 (7 bases). CDR3 length equals 15 residues. V was shortened by 0 bases and J by 2 bases, with 10 bases between the two germline ends. Germline V gene data show CDR1 as SEHNR and CDR2 as FQNEAQ (reference sequence).

There are many counts of this clonotype. This sequence joins TRBV6-1 and TRBJ1-5, with TRBD1 matching over 7 bases. Germline V gene lookup returns CDR1 MNHNS and CDR2 SASEGT. The CDR3 sequence is 14 residues long. The trim removed 3 bases at V and 1 base at J, leaving 0 bases unmatched. The CDR3 nucleotides are TGTGCCAGCAGTGAGGACAGGAGCAATCAGCCCCAGCATTTT. It translates to CASSEDRSNQPQHF.

The rearrangement links TRBV20-1 to TRBJ2-1; D might be TRBD1 or TRBD2, each matching 7 bases. Per germline, CDR1 DFQATT and CDR2 SNEGSKA (reference sequence). V lost 0 bases and J lost 6, with 15 bases in between. This CDR3 has 15 residues. The CDR3 nucleotides are TGCAGTGCTAGAGATGGGAGGGGGCGGTCCAATGAGCAGTTCTTC. Translation gives CSARDGRGRSNEQFF.

The gene calls are TRBV6-1 and TRBJ1-1; no firm D call. With 4 bases removed from V and 0 bases from J, the gap between germline ends came to 12 bases. This CDR3 region has 15 residues. Germline CDR1 is MNHNS and CDR2 is SASEGT. The CDR3 here is CASSGLSGMNTEAFF. The CDR3 DNA reads TGTGCCAGCAGTGGACTCAGTGGAATGAACACTGAAGCTTTCTTT.

This clonotype appeared many times. This chain uses TRBV6-1 with TRBJ1-1; possible D gene TRBD1, 5 bases. The CDR3 runs 16 residues. Germline V lookup: CDR1 MNHNS, CDR2 SASEGT. V lost 0 bases and J lost 0, with 11 bases in between. The CDR3 sequence: CASSEAVGRLNTEAFF. The CDR3 DNA sequence: TGTGCCAGCAGTGAAGCGGTGGGGCGGCTGAACACTGAAGCTTTCTTT.

Ten or more counts support this clonotype. The chain uses TRBV2 and TRBJ2-7; D is unclear. V was pared by 9 bases and J by 3 bases, with 6 bases between. The CDR3 is made up of 10 amino acids. Germline CDR1 SNHLY, CDR2 FYNNEI. CDR3 coding DNA: TGTGCCAGTGGGCTCTACGAGCAGTACTTC. Its translation: CASGLYEQYF.

This clonotype has more than one count but fewer than ten. This chain links TRBV15 with TRBJ1-1; D remains ambiguous. The length of the CDR3 is 13 residues. The germline gives CDR1 LNHNV, CDR2 YYDKDF (reference sequence). V was pared by 5 bases and J by 1 base, with 8 bases between. The CDR3 reads CATSSGGNTEAFF. CDR3 coding DNA: TGTGCCACCAGCTCTGGCGGGAACACTGAAGCTTTCTTT.

This rearrangement joins TRBV12-3 or TRBV12-4 to TRBJ1-2; the D is unclear. The CDR3 has 13 amino acids. Trimming pared 2 bases from V and 8 bases from J, leaving 12 bases between. For the CDR3, the DNA is TGTGCCAGCAGTTTATTAGCGGAGATCGGCTACACCTTC. Translation gives CASSLLAEIGYTF.

This clonotype was observed a single time. CDR3 nucleotide sequence: TGTGCCAGTAGTCCAGTGGGACTCCACAATGAGCAGTTCTTC. Its translation is CASSPVGLHNEQFF. The chain combines TRBV19 with TRBJ2-1, with D perhaps matching TRBD2 (6 bases). Trimming shortened V by 5 bases and J by 5 bases, and 13 bases separated the two germline ends. Germline-derived CDR1 and CDR2 are LNHDA and SQIVND (reference sequence). This CDR3 spans 14 amino acids.

The chain carries TRBV25-1 and TRBJ1-5; perhaps TRBD1 as D (6 bases). Between the trimmed V and J ends, which lost 4 bases and 7 bases, there was a span of 11 bases. Germline lookup yields CDR1 MGHDK and CDR2 SYGVNS. The CDR3 has 13 amino acids. CDR3 sequence reads: CASSGEGGQPQHF. As DNA, the CDR3 is TGTGCCAGCAGTGGGGAGGGGGGCCAGCCCCAGCATTTT.